This T cell receptor beta chain was captured by sequencing in a study of shared clonotypes between healthy human individuals. The CDR3 is 14 amino acids. CDR1 and CDR2 (germline): SGHRS, YFSETQ. V was trimmed by 4 bases and J by 0 bases, leaving 11 bases between them. The table came from immunoSEQ multiplex PCR; TCRdb's copy has only in-frame clones and leaves some out. The profile shows hundreds of thousands of clones, 74% of them singletons. In regard to this clone: The same CDR3 is also encoded by other DNA sequences in this sample.

Material: memory CD4+ T cells sorted from blood. The subset was: CD45RA-negative fraction. The chain has TRBV5-1 and TRBJ2-7; D remains unclear. This sequence originates from a woman aged 25 to 39 in good health. The CDR3 spells CASSRDSPSYEQYF. The CDR3 region has the DNA TGCGCCAGCAGCCGCGATAGCCCCTCCTACGAGCAGTACTTC.